Detailed here is one T cell receptor beta chain. In its sample, this clonotype was seen many times. Which antigen it targets is not known. Within one base of it there is no much larger clone, and no base qualities were kept. This sample was included in a study of neurological immune-mediated disorders (dated by TCRdb to 2018 to 2020). Study-wide context: Among the roughly 34 multiple sclerosis patients, roughly 31 had relapsing-remitting MS and 3 had secondary progressive MS. Of the 65 to 70 subjects in the cohort, around 14 were HAM/TSP patients, 34 were multiple sclerosis patients, and approximately 20 were healthy controls. Peripheral blood TCR-beta repertoires from HTLV-I-associated myelopathy (HAM/TSP) patients, multiple sclerosis patients and healthy controls were compared by UMI-based sequencing. The roughly 100 TCR-beta libraries included longitudinal samples, technical triplicates and paired sorted CD4+ and CD8+ T-cell subsets alongside PBMC samples. Paper-wide results and their limitations: In phylogenetic analysis, the repertoires of 18 of 34 MS patients grouped into a cluster of related CDR3 sequences, which suggests a possible signature at the repertoire level. Across subjects, expanded clones never shared an identical CDR3 amino acid sequence, which suggests that the TCR-beta repertoires in every group were private. The MS cluster showed no association with clinical or MRI features, and the authors stated that larger cohorts are needed. TCR clonal expansion was highest in HAM/TSP patients and lowest in MS patients, with MS patients falling below even healthy controls.

For the unsorted PBMC libraries, 2 million PBMCs were stored in RNAlater at -80 degrees C until RNA extraction and were used to generate the libraries. The multiple sclerosis patients were enrolled in a US clinical protocol that used magnetic resonance imaging to evaluate disease progression. Peripheral blood underwent Ficoll-Hypaque density gradient centrifugation to isolate PBMCs, which were then cryopreserved in liquid nitrogen. Unmatched junction bases come to 2, with V trimmed by 3 bases and J by 6 bases. CDR1 SGDLS and CDR2 YYNGEE are derived from the germline V gene. The CDR3 runs 13 amino acids, cysteine and phenylalanine included. The only DNA kept is the CDR3, 39 bases in frame from the first base. To synthesize cDNA, template-switch 5'RACE was performed with a primer carrying a 10-nucleotide random unique molecular identifier so that each TCR transcript was tagged. Every sequencing run yielded over 170 million TCR-beta sequences covering 15-18 subjects. The RNeasy kit was used to extract total RNA. Using the KAPA Real-time Library Amplification kit, TCR-beta VDJ regions were amplified with primers for the TCR constant region and the 5'RACE anchor. Sample indexes and Illumina adaptors were added in a first PCR, and a second PCR then increased library yield. After purification with Ampure beads, the TCR product of roughly 650 bp was size-selected on a 2% E-gel SizeSelection system. Before pooling, library quality was assessed on a Bioanalyzer, concentration was determined with Qubit, and library quantification was performed with the Kapa Library Quantification kit. An Illumina HiSeq 2500 was used to sequence the libraries paired-end at 2 x 150 bp. To increase sequence diversity, about 23-30% phiX was spiked into each library pool. The paper's processing steps were these. Quality-filtered reads were processed with the UMI-based MiGEC pipeline, and over 80% of raw TCR sequences were removed by the MiGEC pipeline during error correction. IMGT germline references were used for alignment of VDJ genes, and clonotypes were defined by a unique CDR3 amino acid sequence together with V-J genes. Clonal expansion, Shannon diversity and CDR3 relatedness (CalcPairwiseDistances, ClusterSamples) were evaluated with VDJtools, and phylogenetic trees were built with CLCbio workbench. Clones with at least 8 unique UMIs were defined as expanded, with this threshold being based on coefficient-of-variation modelling across technical triplicates. TCRdb reworked the public reads: Q25 trimming with fastp, MiXCR clone assembly, productive beta chains retained. All rows with the same CDR3 protein become a single entry with the most common DNA and genes. The V and J calls shown here were made by TCRdb, not taken from the authors' results. The sample table contains 80,000 to 95,000 distinct CDR3 sequences; only one count was recorded for around 3.5% of them. Around 2.7% of the sample lies in the top ten.

The source material was PBMCs. The receptor was isolated from a woman aged 50 to 60 with multiple sclerosis. Here the chain combines TRBV9 and TRBJ2-1; the central 8 bases match TRBD2. CDR3 reads: CASSAGGANEQFF. The base sequence is TGTGCCAGCAGCGCCGGGGGGGCCAATGAGCAGTTCTTC.